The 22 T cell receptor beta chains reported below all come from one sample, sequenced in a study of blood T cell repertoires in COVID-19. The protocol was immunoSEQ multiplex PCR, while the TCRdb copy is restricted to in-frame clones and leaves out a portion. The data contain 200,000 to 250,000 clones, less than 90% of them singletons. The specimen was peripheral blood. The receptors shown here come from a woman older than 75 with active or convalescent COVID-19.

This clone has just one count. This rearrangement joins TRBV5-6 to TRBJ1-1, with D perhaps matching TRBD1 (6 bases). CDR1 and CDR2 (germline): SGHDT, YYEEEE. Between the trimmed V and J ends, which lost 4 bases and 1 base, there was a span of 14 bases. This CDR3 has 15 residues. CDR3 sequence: CASSGYWTENTEAFF. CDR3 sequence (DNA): TGTGCCAGCAGCGGGTACTGGACAGAGAACACTGAAGCTTTCTTT.

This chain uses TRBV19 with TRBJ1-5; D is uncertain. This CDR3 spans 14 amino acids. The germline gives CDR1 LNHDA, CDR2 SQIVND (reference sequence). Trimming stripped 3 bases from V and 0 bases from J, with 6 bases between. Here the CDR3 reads CASSIGDSNQPQHF. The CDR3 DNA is TGTGCCAGTAGTATCGGAGATAGCAATCAGCCCCAGCATTTT.

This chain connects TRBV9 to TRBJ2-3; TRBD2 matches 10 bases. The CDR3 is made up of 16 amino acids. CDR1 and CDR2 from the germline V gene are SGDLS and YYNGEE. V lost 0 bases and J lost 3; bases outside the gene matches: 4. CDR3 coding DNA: TGTGCCAGCAGCGTAGGAAGGACTAGCGGAACAGATACGCAGTATTTT. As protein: CASSVGRTSGTDTQYF. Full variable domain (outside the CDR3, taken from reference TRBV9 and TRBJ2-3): DSGVTQTPKHLITATGQRVTLRCSPRSGDLSVYWYQQSLDQGLQFLIQYYNGEERAKGNILERFSAQQFPDLHSELNLSSLELGDSALYFCASSVGRTSGTDTQYFGPGTRLTVL.

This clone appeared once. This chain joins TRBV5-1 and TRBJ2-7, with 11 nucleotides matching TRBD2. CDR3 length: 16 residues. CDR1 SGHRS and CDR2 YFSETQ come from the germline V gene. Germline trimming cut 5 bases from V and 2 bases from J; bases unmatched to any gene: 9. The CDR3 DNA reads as TGCGCCAGCAGACCTCCGGGACTAGCGGAAGCCTACGAGCAGTACTTC. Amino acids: CASRPPGLAEAYEQYF. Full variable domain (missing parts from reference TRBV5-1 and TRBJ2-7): KAGVTQTPRYLIKTRGQQVTLSCSPISGHRSVSWYQQTPGQGLQFLFEYFSETQRNKGNFPGRFSGRQFSNSRSEMNVSTLELGDSALYLCASRPPGLAEAYEQYFGPGTRLTVT.

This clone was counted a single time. CDR3 loop: CASSTLWTGLGEKLFF. In DNA form, the CDR3 reads TGTGCCAGCAGCACCTTGTGGACAGGGCTGGGTGAAAAACTGTTTTTT. V is TRBV7-2 and J is TRBJ1-4; 8 bases line up with TRBD1. This CDR3 region has 16 residues. V gave up 5 bases and J gave up 7 bases; unmatched junction bases: 12. Per germline, CDR1 SGHTA and CDR2 FQGNSA.

The chain's CDR3 is CASSLGDWQDYEQYF. In nucleotides, the CDR3 is TGTGCCAGCAGCTTGGGGGACTGGCAGGACTACGAGCAGTACTTC. The rearrangement uses TRBV5-4 and TRBJ2-7; possible D gene TRBD2, 6 bases. Germline loops: CDR1 SGHNT, CDR2 YYREEE (reference sequence). CDR3 length: 15 amino acids. The V end lost 0 bases, the J end lost 3 bases, and 13 bases lay between the germline ends.

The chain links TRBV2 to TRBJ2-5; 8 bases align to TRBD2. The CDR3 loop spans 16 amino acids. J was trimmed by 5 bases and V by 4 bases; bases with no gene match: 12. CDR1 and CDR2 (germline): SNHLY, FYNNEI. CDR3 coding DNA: TGTGCCAGCAGTGGGCCCAGCGGGGGACGGCGGGAGACCCAGTACTTC. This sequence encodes CASSGPSGGRRETQYF.

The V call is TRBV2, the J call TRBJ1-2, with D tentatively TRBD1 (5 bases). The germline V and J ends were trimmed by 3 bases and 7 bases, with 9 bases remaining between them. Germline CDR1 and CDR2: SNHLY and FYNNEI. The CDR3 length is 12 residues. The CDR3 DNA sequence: TGTGCCAGCAGTGACAGGGTGGGTGGCTACACCTTC. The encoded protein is CASSDRVGGYTF.

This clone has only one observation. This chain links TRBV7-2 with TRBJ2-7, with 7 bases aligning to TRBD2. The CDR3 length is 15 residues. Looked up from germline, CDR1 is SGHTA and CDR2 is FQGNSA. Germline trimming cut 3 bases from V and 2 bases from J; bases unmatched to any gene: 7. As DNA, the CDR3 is TGTGCCAGCAGCTTCTCGTGGGGGGGAGCCTACGAGCAGTACTTC. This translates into CASSFSWGGAYEQYF.

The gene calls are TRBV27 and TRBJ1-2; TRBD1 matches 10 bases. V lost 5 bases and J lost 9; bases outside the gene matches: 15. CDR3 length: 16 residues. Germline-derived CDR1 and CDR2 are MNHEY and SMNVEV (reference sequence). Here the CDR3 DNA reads TGTGCCAGCAGTCTACGGGGGACAGGGGCTATAGTCAGCTACACCTTC. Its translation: CASSLRGTGAIVSYTF.

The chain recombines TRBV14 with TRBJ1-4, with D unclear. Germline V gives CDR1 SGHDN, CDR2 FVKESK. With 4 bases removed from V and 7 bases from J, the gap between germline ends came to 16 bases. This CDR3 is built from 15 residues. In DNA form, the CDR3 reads TGTGCCAGCAGCCCGCCGGGGAAGAGTTCTGAAAAACTGTTTTTT. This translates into CASSPPGKSSEKLFF.

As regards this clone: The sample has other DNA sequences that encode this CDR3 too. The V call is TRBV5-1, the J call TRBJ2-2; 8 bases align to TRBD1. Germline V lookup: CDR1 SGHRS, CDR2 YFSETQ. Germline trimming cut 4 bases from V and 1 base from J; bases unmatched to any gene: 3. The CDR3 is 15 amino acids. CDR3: CASSLGQGNTGELFF. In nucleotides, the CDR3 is TGCGCCAGCAGCCTAGGACAGGGGAACACCGGGGAGCTGTTTTTT.

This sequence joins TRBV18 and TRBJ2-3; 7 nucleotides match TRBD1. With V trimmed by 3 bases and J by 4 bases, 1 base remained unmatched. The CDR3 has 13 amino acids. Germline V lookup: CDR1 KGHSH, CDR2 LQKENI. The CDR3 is CASSPGTADTQYF. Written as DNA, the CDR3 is TGTGCCAGCTCACCCGGGACAGCAGATACGCAGTATTTT.

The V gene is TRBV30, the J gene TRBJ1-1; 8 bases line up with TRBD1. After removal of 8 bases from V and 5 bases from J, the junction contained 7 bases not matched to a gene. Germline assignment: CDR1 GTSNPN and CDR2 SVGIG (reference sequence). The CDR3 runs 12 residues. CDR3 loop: CAAYRGKTEAFF. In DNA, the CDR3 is TGTGCCGCCTACAGGGGGAAGACTGAAGCTTTCTTT. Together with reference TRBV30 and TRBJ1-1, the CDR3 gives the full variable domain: SQTIHQWPATLVQPVGSPLSLECTVEGTSNPNLYWYRQAAGRGLQLLFYSVGIGQISSEVPQNLSASRPQDRQFILSSKKLLLSDSGFYLCAAYRGKTEAFFGQGTRLTVV.

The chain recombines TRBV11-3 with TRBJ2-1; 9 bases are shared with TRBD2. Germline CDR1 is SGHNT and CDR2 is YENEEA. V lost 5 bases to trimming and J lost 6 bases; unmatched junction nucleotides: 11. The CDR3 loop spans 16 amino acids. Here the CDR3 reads CASSHLAGGPSNEQFF. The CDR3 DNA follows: TGTGCCAGCAGCCATCTTGCGGGAGGGCCTAGCAATGAGCAGTTCTTC. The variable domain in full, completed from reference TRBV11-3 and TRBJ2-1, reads EAGVVQSPRYKIIEKKQPVAFWCNPISGHNTLYWYLQNLGQGPELLIRYENEEAVDDSQLPKDRFSAERLKGVDSTLKIQPAELGDSAVYLCASSHLAGGPSNEQFFGPGTRLTVL.

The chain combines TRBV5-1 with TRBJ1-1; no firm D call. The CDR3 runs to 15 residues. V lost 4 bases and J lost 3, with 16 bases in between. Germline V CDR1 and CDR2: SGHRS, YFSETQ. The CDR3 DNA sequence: TGCGCCAGCAGCGTCAACAGTCCAGTTCACACTGAAGCTTTCTTT. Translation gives CASSVNSPVHTEAFF.

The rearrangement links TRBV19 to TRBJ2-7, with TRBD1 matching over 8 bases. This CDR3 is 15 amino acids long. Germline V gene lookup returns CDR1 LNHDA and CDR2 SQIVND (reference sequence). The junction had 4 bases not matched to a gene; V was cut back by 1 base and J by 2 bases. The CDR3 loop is CASSIVGQGAYEQYF. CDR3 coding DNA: TGTGCCAGTAGTATAGTTGGACAGGGCGCCTACGAGCAGTACTTC.

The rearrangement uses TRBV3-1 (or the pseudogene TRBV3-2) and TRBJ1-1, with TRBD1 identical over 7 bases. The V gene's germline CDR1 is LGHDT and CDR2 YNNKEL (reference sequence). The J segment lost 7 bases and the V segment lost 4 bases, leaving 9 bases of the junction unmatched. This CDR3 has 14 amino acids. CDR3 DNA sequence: TGTGCCAGCAGCCGATCAGGGGGTAAGGGTGAAGCTTTCTTT. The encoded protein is CASSRSGGKGEAFF.

The CDR3 bases are TGCGCCAGCACCTCCGCAGAACCGAGGGTTGGGGAGCTGTTTTTT. Its translation: CASTSAEPRVGELFF. This sequence joins TRBV5-1 and TRBJ2-2, with D possibly TRBD2 on 5 matching bases. CDR1 is SGHRS and CDR2 is YFSETQ in the germline V gene. The germline V and J ends were trimmed by 6 bases and 8 bases, with 20 bases remaining between them. There are 15 residues in the CDR3.

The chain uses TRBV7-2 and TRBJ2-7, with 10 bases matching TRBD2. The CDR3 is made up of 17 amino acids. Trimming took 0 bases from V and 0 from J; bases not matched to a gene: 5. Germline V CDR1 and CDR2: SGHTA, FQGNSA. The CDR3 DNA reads TGTGCCAGCAGCTTAGCTAGCGGGGGGATAAGCTCCTACGAGCAGTACTTC. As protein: CASSLASGGISSYEQYF.

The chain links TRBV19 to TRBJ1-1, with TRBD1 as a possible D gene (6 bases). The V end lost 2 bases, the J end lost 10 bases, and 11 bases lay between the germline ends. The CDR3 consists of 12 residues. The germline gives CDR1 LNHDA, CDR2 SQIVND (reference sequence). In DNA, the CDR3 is TGTGCCAGTAGTATACAGGGGCTCGTAGCTTTCTTT. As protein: CASSIQGLVAFF.

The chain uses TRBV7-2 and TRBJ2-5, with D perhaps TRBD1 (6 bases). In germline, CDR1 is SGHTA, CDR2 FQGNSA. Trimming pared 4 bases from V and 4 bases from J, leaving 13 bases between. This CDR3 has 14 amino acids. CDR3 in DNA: TGTGCCAGCAGCTCCAGGGGCCCCGGAGAGACCCAGTACTTC. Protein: CASSSRGPGETQYF.